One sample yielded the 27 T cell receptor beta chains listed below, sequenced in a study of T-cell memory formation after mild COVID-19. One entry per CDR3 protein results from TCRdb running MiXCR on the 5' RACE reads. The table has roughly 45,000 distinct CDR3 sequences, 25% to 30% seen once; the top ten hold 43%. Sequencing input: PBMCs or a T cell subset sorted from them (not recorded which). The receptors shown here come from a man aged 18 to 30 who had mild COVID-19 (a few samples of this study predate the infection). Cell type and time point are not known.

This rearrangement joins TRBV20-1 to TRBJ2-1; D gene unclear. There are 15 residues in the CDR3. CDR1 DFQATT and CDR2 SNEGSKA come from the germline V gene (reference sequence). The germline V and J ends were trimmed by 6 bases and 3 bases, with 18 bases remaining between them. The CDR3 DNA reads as TGCAGTGCGCCACCGGGCGGTGATTACTACAATGAGCAGTTCTTC. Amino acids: CSAPPGGDYYNEQFF.

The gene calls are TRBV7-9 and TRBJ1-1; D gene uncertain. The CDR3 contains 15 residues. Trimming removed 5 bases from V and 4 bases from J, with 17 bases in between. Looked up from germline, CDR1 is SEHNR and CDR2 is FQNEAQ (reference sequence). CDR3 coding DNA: TGTGCCAGCAGCCCCCCATGGGCCACTCGCACTGAAGCTTTCTTT. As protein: CASSPPWATRTEAFF. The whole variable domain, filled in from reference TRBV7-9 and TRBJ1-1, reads DTGVSQNPRHKITKRGQNVTFRCDPISEHNRLYWYRQTLGQGPEFLTYFQNEAQLEKSRLLSDRFSAERPKGSFSTLEIQRTEQGDSAMYLCASSPPWATRTEAFFGQGTRLTVV.

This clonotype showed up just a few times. The CDR3 is CSARGASGGYNEQFF. The DNA of the CDR3 is TGCAGTGCTAGAGGGGCTAGCGGGGGATACAATGAGCAGTTCTTC. V and J are TRBV20-1 and TRBJ2-1; TRBD2 matches 10 bases. V was pared by 1 base and J by 4 bases, with 4 bases of the junction left unmatched. Germline assignment: CDR1 DFQATT and CDR2 SNEGSKA (reference sequence). The CDR3 spans 15 residues.

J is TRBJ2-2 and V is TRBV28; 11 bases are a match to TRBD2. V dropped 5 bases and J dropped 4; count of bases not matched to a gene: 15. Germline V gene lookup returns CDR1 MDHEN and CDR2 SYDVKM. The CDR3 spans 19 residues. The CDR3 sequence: CASSHPDRLAGGPTGELFF. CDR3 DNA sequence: TGTGCCAGCAGTCACCCGGACCGGCTAGCGGGGGGCCCCACCGGGGAGCTGTTTTTT.

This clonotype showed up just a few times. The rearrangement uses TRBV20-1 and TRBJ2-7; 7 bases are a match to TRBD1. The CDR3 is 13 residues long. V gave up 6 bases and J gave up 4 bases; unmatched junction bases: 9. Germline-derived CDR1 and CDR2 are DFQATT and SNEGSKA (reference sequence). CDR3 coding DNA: TGCAGTGCCCACGGGACAGCTACATACGAGCAGTACGTC. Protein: CSAHGTATYEQYV.

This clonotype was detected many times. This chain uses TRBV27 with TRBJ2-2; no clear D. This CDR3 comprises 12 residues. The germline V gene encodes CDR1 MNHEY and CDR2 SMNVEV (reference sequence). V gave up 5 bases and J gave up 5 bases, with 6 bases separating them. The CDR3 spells CASSLPTGELFF. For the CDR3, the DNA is TGTGCCAGCAGTCTCCCTACCGGGGAGCTGTTTTTT.

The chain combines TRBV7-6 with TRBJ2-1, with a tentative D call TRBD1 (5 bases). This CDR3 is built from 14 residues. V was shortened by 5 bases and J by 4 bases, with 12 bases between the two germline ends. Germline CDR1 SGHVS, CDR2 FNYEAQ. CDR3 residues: CASSVRQYYNEQFF. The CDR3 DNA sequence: TGTGCCAGCAGCGTCCGACAGTATTACAATGAGCAGTTCTTC.

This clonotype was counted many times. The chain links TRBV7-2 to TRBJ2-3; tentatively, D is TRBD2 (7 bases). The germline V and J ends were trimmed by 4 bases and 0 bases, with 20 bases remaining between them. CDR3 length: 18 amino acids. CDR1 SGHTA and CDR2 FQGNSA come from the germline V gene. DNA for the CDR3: TGTGCCAGCAGCTGGGGGGTTGGCGGGGGCGCTAGCACAGATACGCAGTATTTT. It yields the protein CASSWGVGGGASTDTQYF.

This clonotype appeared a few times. The CDR3 DNA sequence: TGTGCCAGCAGCCCGGGACTGGCTAGGAATGAGCAGTTCTTC. Its translation: CASSPGLARNEQFF. The chain is built from TRBV7-9 and TRBJ2-1; maybe TRBD2 (6 bases). The CDR3 has 14 amino acids. CDR1 and CDR2 (germline): SEHNR, FQNEAQ (reference sequence). V lost 5 bases and J 7 bases, leaving 15 bases between the germline ends.

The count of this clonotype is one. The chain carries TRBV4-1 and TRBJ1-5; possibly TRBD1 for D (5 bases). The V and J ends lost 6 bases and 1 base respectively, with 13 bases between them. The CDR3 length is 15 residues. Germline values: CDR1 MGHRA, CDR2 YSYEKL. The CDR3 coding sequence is TGCGCCAGCAGGGACCGGGACGTAAGCAATCAGCCCCAGCATTTT. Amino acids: CASRDRDVSNQPQHF.

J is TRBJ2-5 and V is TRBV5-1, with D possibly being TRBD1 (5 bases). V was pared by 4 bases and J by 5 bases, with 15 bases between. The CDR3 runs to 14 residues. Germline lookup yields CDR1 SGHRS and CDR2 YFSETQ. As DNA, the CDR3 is TGCGCCAGCAGCAGGCTACAGGTTGGGGAGACCCAGTACTTC. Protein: CASSRLQVGETQYF.

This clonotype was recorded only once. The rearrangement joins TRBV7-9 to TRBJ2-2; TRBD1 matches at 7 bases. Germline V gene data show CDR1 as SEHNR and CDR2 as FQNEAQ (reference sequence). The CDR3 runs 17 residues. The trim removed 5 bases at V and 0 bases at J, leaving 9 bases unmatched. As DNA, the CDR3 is TGTGCCAGCAGCACCCGACAGGGATACTCGAACACCGGGGAGCTGTTTTTT. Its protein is CASSTRQGYSNTGELFF. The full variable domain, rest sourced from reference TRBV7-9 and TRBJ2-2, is DTGVSQNPRHKITKRGQNVTFRCDPISEHNRLYWYRQTLGQGPEFLTYFQNEAQLEKSRLLSDRFSAERPKGSFSTLEIQRTEQGDSAMYLCASSTRQGYSNTGELFFGEGSRLTVL.

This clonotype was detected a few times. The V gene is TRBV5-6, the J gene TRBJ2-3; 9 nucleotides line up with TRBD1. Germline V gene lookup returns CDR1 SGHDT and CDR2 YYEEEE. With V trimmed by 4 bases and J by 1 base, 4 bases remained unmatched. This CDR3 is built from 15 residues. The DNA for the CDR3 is TGTGCCAGCAGCCTGTGGACAGGGGGCACAGATACGCAGTATTTT. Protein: CASSLWTGGTDTQYF.

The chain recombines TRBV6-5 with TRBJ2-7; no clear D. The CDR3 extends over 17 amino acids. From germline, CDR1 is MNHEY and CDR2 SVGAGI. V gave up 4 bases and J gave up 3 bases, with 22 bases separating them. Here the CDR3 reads CASSLARPAYRLYEQYF. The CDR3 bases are TGTGCCAGCAGTTTGGCGCGGCCCGCATACCGCCTCTACGAGCAGTACTTC.

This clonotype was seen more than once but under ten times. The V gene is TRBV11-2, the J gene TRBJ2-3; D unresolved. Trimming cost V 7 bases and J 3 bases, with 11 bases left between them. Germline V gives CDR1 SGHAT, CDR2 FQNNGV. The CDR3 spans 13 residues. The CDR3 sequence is CASTPALTDTQYF. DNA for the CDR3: TGTGCCAGCACCCCGGCGTTAACAGATACGCAGTATTTT.

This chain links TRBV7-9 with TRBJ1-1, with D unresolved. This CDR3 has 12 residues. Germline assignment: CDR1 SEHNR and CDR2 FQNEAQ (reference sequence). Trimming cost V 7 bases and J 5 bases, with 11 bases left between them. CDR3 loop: CASIGVGTEAFF. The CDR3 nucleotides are TGTGCCAGCATTGGGGTTGGGACTGAAGCTTTCTTT.

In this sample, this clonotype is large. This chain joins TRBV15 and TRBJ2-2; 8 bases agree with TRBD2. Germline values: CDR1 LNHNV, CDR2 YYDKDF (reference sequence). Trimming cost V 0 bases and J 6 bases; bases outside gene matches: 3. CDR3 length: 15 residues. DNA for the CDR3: TGTGCCACCAGCAGAGATACGGGGGGGCCCGGGGAGCTGTTTTTT. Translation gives CATSRDTGGPGELFF.

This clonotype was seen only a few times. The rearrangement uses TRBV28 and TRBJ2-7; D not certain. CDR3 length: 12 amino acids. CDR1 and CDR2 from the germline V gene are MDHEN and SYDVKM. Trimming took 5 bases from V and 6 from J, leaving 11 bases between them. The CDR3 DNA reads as TGTGCCAGCAGTGAAGGGTCGCTCGAGCAGTACGTC. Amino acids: CASSEGSLEQYV.

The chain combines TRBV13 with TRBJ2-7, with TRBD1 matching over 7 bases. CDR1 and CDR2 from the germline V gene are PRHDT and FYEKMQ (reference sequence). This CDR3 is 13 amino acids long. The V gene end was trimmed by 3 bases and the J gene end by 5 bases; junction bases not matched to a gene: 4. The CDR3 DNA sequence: TGTGCCAGCAGCTTCGGGACAGTGAACGAGCAGTACGTC. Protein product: CASSFGTVNEQYV.

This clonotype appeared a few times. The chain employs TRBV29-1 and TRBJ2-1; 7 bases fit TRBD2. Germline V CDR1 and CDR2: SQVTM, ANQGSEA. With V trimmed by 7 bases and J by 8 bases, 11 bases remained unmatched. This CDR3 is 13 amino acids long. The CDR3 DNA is TGCAGCGCCGGGGGGAGGAGCTCGTATGAGCAGTTCTTC. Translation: CSAGGRSSYEQFF.

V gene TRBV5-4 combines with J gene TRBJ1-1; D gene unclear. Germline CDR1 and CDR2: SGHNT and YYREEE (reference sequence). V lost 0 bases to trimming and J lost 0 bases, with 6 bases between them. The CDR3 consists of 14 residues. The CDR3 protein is CASSLGPVNTEAFF. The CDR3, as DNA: TGTGCCAGCAGCTTGGGTCCAGTGAACACTGAAGCTTTCTTT.

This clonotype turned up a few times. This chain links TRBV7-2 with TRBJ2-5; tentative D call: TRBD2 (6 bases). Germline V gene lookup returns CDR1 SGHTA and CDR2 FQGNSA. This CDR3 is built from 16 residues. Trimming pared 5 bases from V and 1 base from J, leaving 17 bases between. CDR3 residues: CASSPPRSGGQETQYF. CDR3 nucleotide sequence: TGTGCCAGCAGCCCACCCCGGTCCGGGGGCCAAGAGACCCAGTACTTC.

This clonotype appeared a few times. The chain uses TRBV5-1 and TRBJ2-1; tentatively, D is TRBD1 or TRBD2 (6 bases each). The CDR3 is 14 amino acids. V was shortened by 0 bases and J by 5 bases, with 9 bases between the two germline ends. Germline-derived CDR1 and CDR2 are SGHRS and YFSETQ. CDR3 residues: CASSLGRGNNEQFF. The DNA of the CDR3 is TGCGCCAGCAGCTTGGGGAGGGGGAACAATGAGCAGTTCTTC.

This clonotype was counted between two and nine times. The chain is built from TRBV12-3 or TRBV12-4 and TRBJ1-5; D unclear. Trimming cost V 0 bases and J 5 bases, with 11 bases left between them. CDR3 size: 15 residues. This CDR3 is CASSLAGRVDQPQHF. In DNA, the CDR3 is TGTGCCAGCAGTTTAGCAGGGAGGGTGGATCAGCCCCAGCATTTT.

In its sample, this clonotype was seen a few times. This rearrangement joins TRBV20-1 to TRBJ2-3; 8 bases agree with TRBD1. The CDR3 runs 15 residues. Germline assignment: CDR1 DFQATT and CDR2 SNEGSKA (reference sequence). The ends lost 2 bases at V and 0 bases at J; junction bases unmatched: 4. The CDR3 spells CSARIRDRSTDTQYF. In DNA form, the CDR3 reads TGCAGTGCTAGAATCCGGGACAGGAGCACAGATACGCAGTATTTT.

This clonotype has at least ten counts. Here the CDR3 DNA reads TGTGCCATCAGGGGTGGGCAGTCTCCTAGCACAGATACGCAGTATTTT. Protein sequence: CAIRGGQSPSTDTQYF. The rearrangement links TRBV10-3 to TRBJ2-3; D is undetermined. CDR1 is ENHRY, CDR2 SYGVKD, per germline. V gave up 6 bases and J gave up 0 bases, with 16 bases separating them. CDR3 length: 16 amino acids.

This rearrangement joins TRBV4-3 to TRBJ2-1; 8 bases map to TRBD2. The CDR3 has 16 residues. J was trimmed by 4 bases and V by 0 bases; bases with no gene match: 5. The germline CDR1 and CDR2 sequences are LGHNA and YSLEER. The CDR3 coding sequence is TGCGCCAGCAGCCAAGATACGGGGGGGTCTTACAATGAGCAGTTCTTC. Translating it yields CASSQDTGGSYNEQFF.